A single sample gave rise to the 13 T cell receptor beta chains below, sequenced in a study of early T cells in non-severe SARS-CoV-2 infection. One entry per CDR3 protein, called by TCRdb with MiXCR from the 5' RACE reads. The table records about 80,000 distinct CDR3 sequences, over 4% of them present only once. Sequenced here: whole blood, sampled at baseline. The receptors shown here come from an adult who was a healthcare worker with PCR-confirmed SARS-CoV-2 infection or an uninfected control (not recorded which).

This clonotype was observed at least ten times. J is TRBJ1-5 and V is TRBV20-1; a possible D gene is TRBD1 (6 bases). Germline V CDR1 and CDR2: DFQATT, SNEGSKA (reference sequence). Trimming stripped 3 bases from V and 2 bases from J, with 14 bases between. This CDR3 has 15 amino acids. The CDR3 DNA is TGCAGTGCTAGCGTTCAGGGGTTGGGCAATCAGCCCCAGCATTTT. Amino acid sequence: CSASVQGLGNQPQHF.

This clonotype was seen more than once but under ten times. CDR3 sequence reads: CASSLDLGARGTEAFF. Written as DNA, the CDR3 is TGTGCCAGCAGCTTAGACTTGGGGGCGCGCGGCACTGAAGCTTTCTTT. V is TRBV11-2 and J is TRBJ1-1, with D tentatively TRBD1 (6 bases). The CDR3 has 16 amino acids. CDR1 is SGHAT, CDR2 FQNNGV, per germline. V lost 0 bases and J 4 bases, leaving 15 bases between the germline ends.

This clonotype was seen at least ten times. The chain recombines TRBV7-6 with TRBJ2-3; 8 positions match TRBD2. Germline V CDR1 and CDR2: SGHVS, FNYEAQ. The CDR3 is 17 residues long. After removal of 5 bases from V and 3 bases from J, the junction contained 13 bases not matched to a gene. This CDR3 is CASSKHIGRAQTDTQYF. CDR3 nucleotide sequence: TGTGCCAGCAGCAAACACATCGGGAGGGCGCAAACAGATACGCAGTATTTT.

There are many counts of this clonotype. V usage is TRBV5-6 and J usage is TRBJ1-5, with D uncertain. V lost 0 bases, J lost 6 bases, and 10 bases lay in between. The CDR3 length is 14 residues. CDR1 is SGHDT, CDR2 YYEEEE, per germline. CDR3 in amino acids: CASSLGRVPQPQHF. The CDR3 DNA follows: TGTGCCAGCAGCTTGGGACGGGTCCCTCAGCCCCAGCATTTT.

This clonotype was picked up many times. This rearrangement joins TRBV20-1 to TRBJ2-1; D remains ambiguous. CDR3 size: 11 residues. Germline-derived CDR1 and CDR2 are DFQATT and SNEGSKA (reference sequence). V was pared by 3 bases and J by 6 bases, with 6 bases between. The CDR3 sequence is CSARVGNEQFF. In DNA, the CDR3 is TGCAGTGCTAGGGTAGGCAATGAGCAGTTCTTC.

This clonotype has a count of ten or more. CDR3 loop: CSAVLSGRARYEQYF. The CDR3 region has the DNA TGCAGTGCCGTTCTTAGCGGGAGGGCCCGCTACGAGCAGTACTTC. The rearrangement uses TRBV20-1 and TRBJ2-7, with 11 bases aligning to TRBD2. The J segment lost 3 bases and the V segment lost 6 bases, leaving 10 bases of the junction unmatched. This CDR3 region has 15 residues. Germline V gives CDR1 DFQATT, CDR2 SNEGSKA (reference sequence).

This clonotype was found a few times. This sequence joins TRBV7-6 and TRBJ2-1; 8 bases map to TRBD1. The germline V gene encodes CDR1 SGHVS and CDR2 FNYEAQ. Trimming cost V 1 base and J 2 bases; bases outside gene matches: 1. CDR3 length: 15 residues. The CDR3 DNA reads TGTGCCAGCAGCTTAGTACAGGGGGCCTACAATGAGCAGTTCTTC. Amino acids: CASSLVQGAYNEQFF.

The V call is TRBV7-9, the J call TRBJ2-7; TRBD1 matches 7 bases. This CDR3 region has 14 residues. Germline assignment: CDR1 SEHNR and CDR2 FQNEAQ (reference sequence). Germline trimming cut 1 base from V and 4 bases from J; bases unmatched to any gene: 4. The CDR3 bases are TGTGCCAGCAGCTTAGACAGGGGACGGTACGAGCAGTACTTC. It yields the protein CASSLDRGRYEQYF.

The chain employs TRBV6-5 and TRBJ2-5; 7 bases agree with TRBD2. The V segment lost 0 bases and the J segment 6 bases; nucleotides outside the gene matches: 7. This CDR3 has 15 residues. The germline CDR1 and CDR2 sequences are MNHEY and SVGAGI. DNA of the CDR3: TGTGCCAGCAGTTACTCCCAGCGGGAAGATAAGACCCAGTACTTC. It is translated as CASSYSQREDKTQYF.

There are many counts of this clonotype. This rearrangement joins TRBV7-7 to TRBJ2-1, with D tentatively TRBD1 or TRBD2 (5 bases each). CDR1 is SSHAT and CDR2 is FNYEAQ in the germline V gene (reference sequence). The CDR3 runs 14 residues. Trimming shortened V by 5 bases and J by 4 bases, and 12 bases separated the two germline ends. The CDR3 DNA reads TGTGCCAGCAGCCCCCTGGGGGTTTACAATGAGCAGTTCTTC. This encodes CASSPLGVYNEQFF.

Ten or more counts support this clonotype. This chain joins TRBV6-5 and TRBJ1-3; possible D gene TRBD1, 5 bases. This CDR3 is 15 amino acids long. Trimming removed 6 bases from V and 2 bases from J, with 14 bases in between. Germline CDR1 reads MNHEY; CDR2 reads SVGAGI. As DNA, the CDR3 is TGTGCCAGCAGCTTGTGGGGGAATGCTGGAAACACCATATATTTT. It codes for CASSLWGNAGNTIYF.

This clonotype was picked up many times. V usage is TRBV18 and J usage is TRBJ1-4, with D uncertain. The germline V and J ends were trimmed by 0 bases and 7 bases, with 9 bases remaining between them. The V gene's germline CDR1 is KGHSH and CDR2 LQKENI. CDR3 length equals 14 residues. The CDR3 nucleotides are TGTGCCAGCTCACCACCGGTAGGCGGTGAAAAACTGTTTTTT. Translation gives CASSPPVGGEKLFF.

The genes are TRBV10-2 and TRBJ2-4; the D gene is possibly TRBD2 (5 bases). V lost 3 bases and J 0 bases, leaving 21 bases between the germline ends. The germline V gene has CDR1 WSHSY and CDR2 SAAADI. CDR3 length: 19 amino acids. The CDR3 reads CASSDGRRSGIIAKNIQYF. CDR3 nucleotides: TGCGCCAGCAGTGACGGGCGGAGGAGTGGTATAATAGCCAAAAACATTCAGTACTTC.